This T cell receptor beta chain was profiled in a study of identical twins. General observations from the study: Sequences that were out-of-frame, alpha and twin-shared displayed an excess of low generation probability.

Template switching added a universal primer site; cDNA carried unique molecular identifiers. MiXCR was run by TCRdb on the 5' RACE reads, yielding one entry per CDR3 protein. The sample records approximately 300,000 distinct CDR3 sequences, 8% to 9.5% being singletons. Per the germline V gene, CDR1 is DFQATT and CDR2 is SNEGSKA (reference sequence). This CDR3 has 14 amino acids. The V and J ends lost 2 bases and 4 bases, in that order; junction bases with no gene match: 3. The table lists this clonotype with a few counts. The antigen remains undetermined. The same data also contributed to another study, on yellow fever vaccine responses in identical twins. In that study: Twins' vaccine T cell responses reportedly seemed partly convergent and partly personalized.

This sequence joins TRBV20-1 and TRBJ2-3; 10 bases are a match to TRBD2. The TCR originated in a woman aged 18 to 35 in good health. Sequencing was carried out using CD8+ T cells sorted from blood. The CDR3 loop is CSARTSGEADTQYF. CDR3 coding DNA: TGCAGTGCTAGAACTAGCGGGGAAGCAGATACGCAGTATTTT.